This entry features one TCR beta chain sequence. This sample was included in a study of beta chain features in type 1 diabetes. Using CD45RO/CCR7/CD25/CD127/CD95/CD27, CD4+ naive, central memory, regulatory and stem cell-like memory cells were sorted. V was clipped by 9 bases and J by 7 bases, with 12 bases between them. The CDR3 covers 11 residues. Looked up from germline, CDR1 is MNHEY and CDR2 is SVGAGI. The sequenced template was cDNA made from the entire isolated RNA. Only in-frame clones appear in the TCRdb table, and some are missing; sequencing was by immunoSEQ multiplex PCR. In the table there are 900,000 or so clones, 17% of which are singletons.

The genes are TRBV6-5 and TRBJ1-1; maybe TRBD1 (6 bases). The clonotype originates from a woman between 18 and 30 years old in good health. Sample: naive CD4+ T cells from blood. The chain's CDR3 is CARTTGVEAFF. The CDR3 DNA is TGTGCCAGAACGACAGGAGTTGAAGCTTTCTTT.